These 7 T cell receptor beta chains were all obtained from the same sample, sequenced in a study of regulatory dendritic cells for organ transplantation. Generated by immunoSEQ multiplex PCR, the TCRdb table keeps only in-frame clones and is missing some. Altogether some 29,000 clones are present, almost 80% being singletons, with the ten largest covering less than 2.5%. Sequencing was done on a sample of memory CD4+ T cells from blood. Described subset: CD45RO+ memory T cells. The receptors derive from a human donor in good health.

This clone was seen just once. The genes are TRBV4-3 and TRBJ2-1, with TRBD1 matching 7 bases. Looked up from germline, CDR1 is LGHNA and CDR2 is YSLEER. The CDR3 extends over 18 amino acids. The V segment lost 8 bases and the J segment 5 bases; nucleotides outside the gene matches: 21. The CDR3 sequence is CASPVPVRVGGENNEQFF. CDR3 nucleotides: TGCGCCAGCCCTGTCCCCGTCAGAGTAGGGGGCGAAAACAATGAGCAGTTCTTC.

The chain carries TRBV4-1 and TRBJ2-2, with 10 bases matching TRBD2. CDR3 size: 19 residues. V lost 2 bases, J lost 4 bases, and 13 bases stayed unmatched. CDR1 MGHRA and CDR2 YSYEKL come from the germline V gene. CDR3 sequence reads: CASSQYLSGGASTTGELFF. Written as DNA, the CDR3 is TGCGCCAGCAGCCAATATTTGAGCGGGGGGGCTTCTACCACCGGGGAGCTGTTTTTT.

This rearrangement joins TRBV5-4 to TRBJ2-3; D is perhaps TRBD2 (6 bases). The CDR3 contains 16 residues. V was cut by 0 bases and J by 2 bases, with 13 bases left in between. Germline values: CDR1 SGHNT, CDR2 YYREEE (reference sequence). The CDR3: CASSLGLAQYTDTQYF. CDR3 nucleotide sequence: TGTGCCAGCAGCTTGGGCCTAGCGCAGTACACAGATACGCAGTATTTT.

The chain couples TRBV28 to TRBJ1-2; no clear D gene. V was shortened by 6 bases and J by 4 bases, with 18 bases between the two germline ends. The CDR3 runs 15 residues. Germline CDR1 reads MDHEN; CDR2 reads SYDVKM. The CDR3 loop reads CASSGPGSMAYGYTF. The CDR3 DNA sequence: TGTGCCAGCAGCGGACCGGGGTCAATGGCCTATGGCTACACCTTC.

This clone was recorded a few times. The CDR3 spells CASSSLTGTEAFF. In DNA, the CDR3 is TGTGCCAGCAGCTCTTTAACAGGGACTGAAGCTTTCTTT. The chain joins TRBV6-4 to TRBJ1-1, with D possibly TRBD1 on 6 matching bases. The CDR3 is 13 amino acids. V was pared by 6 bases and J by 5 bases, with 13 bases between. Per the germline V gene, CDR1 is MRHNA and CDR2 is SNTAGT.

This chain connects TRBV4-2 to TRBJ1-4; D is possibly TRBD1 (5 bases). The V and J ends lost 3 bases and 0 bases respectively, with 11 bases between them. The CDR3 runs 16 residues. The germline V gene has CDR1 LGHNA and CDR2 YNFKEQ. The DNA of the CDR3 is TGTGCCAGCAGCCAGACCGACAGAGCAACTAATGAAAAACTGTTTTTT. Translation: CASSQTDRATNEKLFF.

The V gene is TRBV9, the J gene TRBJ2-5, with 9 bases lining up with TRBD1. V shed 2 bases, J shed 5 bases, and the junction held 10 bases outside the gene matches. Per the germline V gene, CDR1 is SGDLS and CDR2 is YYNGEE. CDR3 length: 16 amino acids. This chain's CDR3 is CASSVDVTGGRETQYF. The CDR3 DNA reads as TGTGCCAGCAGCGTGGACGTTACAGGGGGCAGGGAGACCCAGTACTTC. Full variable domain (remainder filled in from reference TRBV9 and TRBJ2-5): DSGVTQTPKHLITATGQRVTLRCSPRSGDLSVYWYQQSLDQGLQFLIQYYNGEERAKGNILERFSAQQFPDLHSELNLSSLELGDSALYFCASSVDVTGGRETQYFGPGTRLLVL.